The rows below give T cell receptor beta chains drawn from one sample of a study of identical twins. Via MiXCR, TCRdb re-called the 5' RACE reads, giving one row per CDR3 protein. Of more than 600,000 distinct CDR3 sequences in the sample, roughly 18% were seen once. The same data also went into a second study, on T cells expressing NK-cell markers.

Sequencing input: PBMCs. The receptors come from a woman under 30 in good health. Each CDR3 is given without its conserved first and last residue. A D gene is named only where the DNA matches it firmly.

J: TRBJ1-6; D: .; V: TRBV20-1; length: 12; CDR3: SAKKPGERGPLH
J: TRBJ2-5; D: TRBD2; V: TRBV11-2; length: 15; CDR3: ASSSELTSGLQETQY
J: TRBJ2-1; D: .; V: TRBV5-1; length: 12; CDR3: ASSLGRDINEQF
J: TRBJ2-4; D: .; V: TRBV6-2/TRBV6-3; length: 14; CDR3: ASSHSGSAIKNIQY
J: TRBJ1-2; D: .; V: TRBV6-1; length: 11; CDR3: ASSEASGSGYT
J: TRBJ2-1; D: TRBD1; V: TRBV18; length: 11; CDR3: ASSARDSTEQF
J: TRBJ1-4; D: .; V: TRBV11-2; length: 16; CDR3: ASNLTRKGDATNEKLF
J: TRBJ1-2; D: .; V: TRBV4-3; length: 11; CDR3: ASSRPGMGGYT
J: TRBJ1-1; D: .; V: TRBV5-1; length: 11; CDR3: ASSLDGDTGAF
J: TRBJ2-3; D: TRBD2; V: TRBV15; length: 12; CDR3: ATKSGRGEDTQY
J: TRBJ1-4; D: .; V: TRBV7-2; length: 15; CDR3: ASSRPSKGLGNEKLF
J: TRBJ1-3; D: .; V: TRBV6-6; length: 10; CDR3: AAGGSGNTIY
J: TRBJ2-4; D: TRBD1; V: TRBV5-1; length: 13; CDR3: ASSLMTGGGNIQY
J: TRBJ2-2; D: .; V: TRBV7-2; length: 12; CDR3: ASSLMARTGELF